This T cell receptor (beta chain) was documented in a study of blood T cells in healthy people across ages. A second PCR of 7 to 11 cycles used a sample-barcoded 5' primer and a J-beta primer mix. TCRdb fed the 5' RACE reads into MiXCR, producing one record per CDR3 protein. This table has about 1,400,000 distinct CDR3 sequences, approximately 38% appearing once. This receptor was taken from a woman younger than 30 in good health. The sample consisted of blood.

CDR3 DNA: TGTGCCAGCAGACTACCGCCGGACAGGGCATCGATGAAAACAGATACGCAGTATTTT. It encodes CASRLPPDRASMKTDTQYF. The genes are TRBV28 and TRBJ2-3; 8 bases map to TRBD1. This CDR3 contains 19 residues. Losses at the gene ends were 6 bases for V and 3 bases for J; bases not matched to a gene: 20. The germline CDR1 and CDR2 sequences are MDHEN and SYDVKM.